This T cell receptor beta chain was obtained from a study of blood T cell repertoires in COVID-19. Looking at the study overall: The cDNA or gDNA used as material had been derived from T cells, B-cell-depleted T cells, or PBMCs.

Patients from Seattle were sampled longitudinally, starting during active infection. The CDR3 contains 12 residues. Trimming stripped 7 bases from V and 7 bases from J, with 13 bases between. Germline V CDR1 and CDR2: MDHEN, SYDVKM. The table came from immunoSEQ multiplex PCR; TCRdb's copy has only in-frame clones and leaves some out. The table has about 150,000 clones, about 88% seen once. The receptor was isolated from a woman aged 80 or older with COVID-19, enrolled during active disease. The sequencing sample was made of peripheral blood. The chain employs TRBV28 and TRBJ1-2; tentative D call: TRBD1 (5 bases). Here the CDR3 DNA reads TGTGCCAGCACCGTAAAGGGGTCTGGCTACACCTTC. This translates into CASTVKGSGYTF.